The 30 T cell receptor beta chains below were found in one sample sequenced in a study of early T cells in non-severe SARS-CoV-2 infection (dated by TCRdb to the early 2020s). The library was made by 5' RACE. TCRdb lists the instrument as NextSeq 500. TCRdb trimmed public reads at Q25 via fastp, called clones via MiXCR and kept in-frame beta chains. All rows with the same CDR3 protein become a single entry with the most common DNA and genes. The sample profile shows about 50,000 distinct CDR3 sequences; roughly 16% of them were found once. The top ten clonotypes cover over 4% of the sample. This specimen consisted of whole blood, obtained at baseline. The receptors originated from an adult who was a healthcare worker with PCR-confirmed SARS-CoV-2 infection or an uninfected control (not recorded which).

This clonotype was counted only a few times. This chain connects TRBV5-5 to TRBJ2-2; the D gene could be TRBD1 or TRBD2 (5 bases each). The ends were cut back, 4 bases at V and 8 bases at J, with 21 bases in the middle. Germline CDR1 is SGHKS and CDR2 is YYEKEE (reference sequence). The CDR3 consists of 16 residues. The CDR3 spells CASSPLLGELSGELFF. DNA for the CDR3: TGTGCCAGCAGCCCCCTTTTGGGGGAATTATCGGGGGAGCTGTTTTTT.

This clonotype has more than one count but fewer than ten. The chain recombines TRBV3-1 with TRBJ1-1, with unresolved D. With 1 base removed from V and 3 bases from J, the gap between germline ends came to 12 bases. This CDR3 has 15 amino acids. Germline V gene sequence: CDR1 LGHDT, CDR2 YNNKEL (reference sequence). In DNA form, the CDR3 reads TGTGCCAGCAGCCAAGGGGAGGGAAGCGACACTGAAGCTTTCTTT. The encoded protein is CASSQGEGSDTEAFF.

The rearrangement links TRBV5-1 to TRBJ1-6, with D unresolved. The germline V and J ends were trimmed by 1 base and 11 bases, with 16 bases remaining between them. The germline CDR1 and CDR2 sequences are SGHRS and YFSETQ. CDR3 length: 15 amino acids. The CDR3 is CASSLIRESGAPLHF. The CDR3 DNA is TGCGCCAGCAGCTTGATCCGGGAGAGTGGAGCACCCCTCCACTTT.

This chain uses TRBV19 with TRBJ2-6; D is ambiguous. The CDR3 extends over 15 amino acids. CDR1 LNHDA and CDR2 SQIVND come from the germline V gene (reference sequence). With 5 bases removed from V and 2 bases from J, the gap between germline ends came to 10 bases. CDR3 amino acids: CASSPQETGANVLTF. The DNA for the CDR3 is TGTGCCAGTAGTCCTCAGGAGACTGGGGCCAACGTCCTGACTTTC.

This clonotype was picked up a small number of times. The V gene is TRBV6-1, the J gene TRBJ1-5, with a weak D call TRBD1 (6 bases). This CDR3 is built from 15 residues. CDR1 and CDR2 (germline): MNHNS, SASEGT. Trimming took 8 bases from V and 7 from J, leaving 21 bases between them. The CDR3 is CASERTTTGTQPQHF. In DNA, the CDR3 is TGTGCCAGCGAGCGAACTACTACAGGGACACAGCCCCAGCATTTT.

This clonotype has a count of ten or more. V gene TRBV7-2 combines with J gene TRBJ2-5, with D perhaps TRBD1 or TRBD2 (5 bases each). The germline CDR1 and CDR2 sequences are SGHTA and FQGNSA. Trimming left V 4 bases short and J 5 bases short, with 11 bases between. The CDR3 runs 13 residues. The CDR3 DNA is TGTGCCAGCAGCTATCGATGGGGGGAGACCCAGTACTTC. Its translation is CASSYRWGETQYF.

This rearrangement joins TRBV9 to TRBJ2-3; a possible D gene is TRBD1 (5 bases). The CDR3 spans 15 residues. Deletions cut 0 bases from V and 10 bases from J, with 18 bases between. Germline V gene data show CDR1 as SGDLS and CDR2 as YYNGEE. In DNA, the CDR3 is TGTGCCAGCAGCGTAGAGTCTGGGGCAGGGATCCCGCAGTATTTT. It translates to CASSVESGAGIPQYF.

The table lists this clonotype with a few counts. The chain carries TRBV5-8 and TRBJ2-3; 9 bases map to TRBD1. Unmatched junction bases numbered 4, after V lost 3 bases and J lost 2 bases. CDR3 length: 15 amino acids. Per the germline V gene, CDR1 is SGHTS and CDR2 is YDEGEE. In DNA, the CDR3 is TGTGCCAGCAGCTCAGGACAGGGGAACACAGATACGCAGTATTTT. This codes for CASSSGQGNTDTQYF. Full variable domain (remainder filled in from reference TRBV5-8 and TRBJ2-3): EAGVTQSPTHLIKTRGQQATLRCSPISGHTSVYWYQQALGLGLQFLLWYDEGEERNRGNFPPRFSGRQFPNYSSELNVNALELEDSALYLCASSSGQGNTDTQYFGPGTRLTVL.

V and J are TRBV5-5 and TRBJ2-7; 7 bases fit TRBD1. In germline, CDR1 is SGHKS, CDR2 YYEKEE (reference sequence). J gave up 0 bases and V 4 bases, and 4 bases lay outside the gene matches. The CDR3 covers 14 residues. The CDR3 loop is CASSTGQYSYEQYF. CDR3 in DNA: TGTGCCAGCAGCACGGGACAGTACTCCTACGAGCAGTACTTC.

By frequency in the sample, this clonotype is medium-sized (0.01 to 0.1%). V usage is TRBV7-2 and J usage is TRBJ2-3, with a tentative D call TRBD2 (5 bases). Germline lookup yields CDR1 SGHTA and CDR2 FQGNSA. This CDR3 has 14 amino acids. V lost 3 bases to trimming and J lost 2 bases, with 9 bases between them. The CDR3 DNA is TGTGCCAGCAGCTTTACTAGAGACACAGATACGCAGTATTTT. Its protein product is CASSFTRDTDTQYF.

This clonotype was counted between two and nine times. The V and J genes are TRBV7-8 and TRBJ2-3; the D is unclear. This CDR3 comprises 11 residues. Trimming removed 3 bases from V and 5 bases from J, with 3 bases in between. CDR1 is SGHVS, CDR2 FQNEAQ, per germline. The CDR3 nucleotides read TGTGCCAGCAGCTTGGAAGATACGCAGTATTTT. This codes for CASSLEDTQYF.

This clonotype has only a few counts. The CDR3 nucleotides read TGTGCCAGCGCCCCCGGGGCAGGGGGTACCTACGAGCAGTACTTC. Translation gives CASAPGAGGTYEQYF. The V gene is TRBV27, the J gene TRBJ2-7; 7 nucleotides align to TRBD1. The CDR3 totals 15 residues. Germline V gene lookup returns CDR1 MNHEY and CDR2 SMNVEV (reference sequence). Trimming took 8 bases from V and 2 from J; bases not matched to a gene: 12.

This clonotype was counted only a few times. This chain links TRBV20-1 with TRBJ2-7; 7 nucleotides agree with TRBD2. Germline assignment: CDR1 DFQATT and CDR2 SNEGSKA (reference sequence). With V trimmed by 6 bases and J by 6 bases, 11 bases remained unmatched. The CDR3 has 13 residues. This CDR3 is CSAAGTTSSEQYF. CDR3 DNA sequence: TGCAGTGCCGCCGGGACTACGTCTAGCGAGCAGTACTTC.

Many counts were recorded for this clonotype. The V gene is TRBV28, the J gene TRBJ2-1, with D uncertain. The CDR3 consists of 11 residues. Germline V gene lookup returns CDR1 MDHEN and CDR2 SYDVKM. The V end lost 4 bases, the J end lost 4 bases, and 2 bases lay between the germline ends. The CDR3 nucleotides read TGTGCCAGCAGTTCATACAATGAGCAGTTCTTC. This codes for CASSSYNEQFF.

Ten or more counts support this clonotype. The chain joins TRBV4-2 to TRBJ2-5; D not resolved. V was trimmed by 0 bases and J by 5 bases, leaving 7 bases between them. CDR3 length: 13 residues. Germline V gene lookup returns CDR1 LGHNA and CDR2 YNFKEQ. Here the CDR3 reads CASSQDRRETQYF. In DNA, the CDR3 is TGTGCCAGCAGCCAAGATCGCCGGGAGACCCAGTACTTC.

This chain connects TRBV2 to TRBJ1-5; D remains unclear. V lost 3 bases to trimming and J lost 7 bases, with 13 bases between them. CDR1 and CDR2 from the germline V gene are SNHLY and FYNNEI. The CDR3 spans 14 residues. The CDR3 DNA follows: TGTGCCAGCAGTGACGAGCTTGCCGGGCAGCCCCAGCATTTT. It yields the protein CASSDELAGQPQHF.

V usage is TRBV7-9 and J usage is TRBJ2-1, with a possible D match to TRBD1 (5 bases). Germline V gene sequence: CDR1 SEHNR, CDR2 FQNEAQ (reference sequence). V dropped 6 bases and J dropped 2 bases, with 14 bases sitting between them. The CDR3 is 15 residues long. The CDR3 DNA is TGTGCCAGCAGGAGCCCAGGGTCTGCCTACAATGAGCAGTTCTTC. Translating it yields CASRSPGSAYNEQFF.

As concerns this clonotype: The junction departs from germline at one end; a sequencing error may be responsible. The V gene is TRBV28, the J gene TRBJ1-2, with a tentative D call TRBD1 (6 bases). CDR1 is MDHEN and CDR2 is SYDVKM in the germline V gene. The CDR3 spans 12 residues. The CDR3 DNA reads as TGTGCCAGCAGGGGGCAAAGGGGGGGTGCTGCCTTC. Residues: CASRGQRGGAAF.

This clonotype appeared a few times. The chain couples TRBV27 to TRBJ2-7; TRBD1 matches at 7 bases. Germline loops: CDR1 MNHEY, CDR2 SMNVEV (reference sequence). This CDR3 comprises 13 residues. V was clipped by 0 bases and J by 9 bases; unmatched bases: 5. The CDR3 coding sequence is TGTGCCAGCAGTTTATCGACAGGGATAGGGCAGTACTTC. Encoded protein: CASSLSTGIGQYF.

This rearrangement joins TRBV6-6 to TRBJ1-1; D is unclear. The CDR3 runs 14 residues. Germline-derived CDR1 and CDR2 are MNHNY and SVGAGI (reference sequence). V lost 5 bases and J 5 bases, leaving 15 bases between the germline ends. The CDR3 DNA reads TGTGCCAGCAGTGAGGACGGATTGGGGACTGAAGCTTTCTTT. Translated, it gives CASSEDGLGTEAFF.

This clonotype appeared a single time. The V gene is TRBV29-1, the J gene TRBJ2-7; D might be TRBD1 (6 bases). V shed 5 bases and J shed 0 bases, with 14 bases lying between them. CDR1 is SQVTM, CDR2 ANQGSEA, per germline. The CDR3 spans 14 residues. The CDR3 DNA is TGCAGCGTTACCGGGACACCCCTCTCCTACGAGCAGTACTTC. Translated, it gives CSVTGTPLSYEQYF.

This clonotype was seen many times. V and J are TRBV6-7 and TRBJ1-2, with D unresolved. TRBV6-7 is reported as an ORF; its role is uncertain. V was pared by 2 bases and J by 2 bases, with 6 bases between. This CDR3 spans 13 amino acids. CDR3 amino acids: CASSYRMNYGYTF. CDR3 bases: TGTGCCAGCAGTTACCGGATGAACTATGGCTACACCTTC.

The genes are TRBV12-3 or TRBV12-4 and TRBJ1-1; D may be TRBD1 (5 bases). The CDR3 totals 13 residues. V lost 3 bases and J lost 7, with 12 bases in between. The CDR3 loop is CASSFSPGNEAFF. Here the CDR3 DNA reads TGTGCCAGCAGTTTCTCCCCAGGGAATGAAGCTTTCTTT.

The chain is built from TRBV5-1 and TRBJ1-2; 7 positions match TRBD1. The CDR3 is 15 residues long. J gave up 4 bases and V 3 bases, and 9 bases lay outside the gene matches. Germline V gene data show CDR1 as SGHRS and CDR2 as YFSETQ. In DNA form, the CDR3 reads TGCGCCAGCAGCTGGGCCCAAGACAGGGCCTATGGCTACACCTTC. Residues: CASSWAQDRAYGYTF.

The chain has TRBV10-2 and TRBJ2-3; 11 nucleotides agree with TRBD2. The CDR3 runs to 15 residues. Per the germline V gene, CDR1 is WSHSY and CDR2 is SAAADI. V dropped 6 bases and J dropped 1; count of bases not matched to a gene: 3. CDR3 sequence (DNA): TGCGCCAGCAGAGAGACTAGCGGGGGCACAGATACGCAGTATTTT. It specifies CASRETSGGTDTQYF.

This clonotype was observed at least ten times. The chain has TRBV6-1 and TRBJ2-1; D not resolved. Germline loops: CDR1 MNHNS, CDR2 SASEGT. Trimming left V 1 base short and J 0 bases short, with 7 bases between. This CDR3 has 15 residues. The CDR3 bases are TGTGCCAGCAGTGAAGTCGGCAGCTCCTACAATGAGCAGTTCTTC. As protein: CASSEVGSSYNEQFF.

This clonotype was recorded at least ten times. This sequence joins TRBV7-9 and TRBJ2-1, with a tentative D call TRBD1 (5 bases). The CDR3 contains 12 residues. V was clipped by 5 bases and J by 5 bases, with 7 bases between them. Per the germline V gene, CDR1 is SEHNR and CDR2 is FQNEAQ (reference sequence). The CDR3 DNA sequence: TGTGCCAGCAGCACACAGGACAATGAGCAGTTCTTC. Translated: CASSTQDNEQFF.

The rearrangement joins TRBV20-1 to TRBJ2-7; D unclear. This CDR3 spans 13 amino acids. V was trimmed by 6 bases and J by 2 bases, leaving 14 bases between them. Germline V CDR1 and CDR2: DFQATT, SNEGSKA (reference sequence). The CDR3 loop reads CSALALQAYEQYF. The CDR3 DNA reads as TGCAGTGCCCTGGCACTGCAAGCCTACGAGCAGTACTTC.

The table lists this clonotype with a few counts. The V gene is TRBV10-3, the J gene TRBJ2-6; 9 bases agree with TRBD1. Germline V lookup: CDR1 ENHRY, CDR2 SYGVKD. There are 17 residues in the CDR3. The ends lost 7 bases at V and 0 bases at J; junction bases unmatched: 7. In DNA, the CDR3 is TGTGCCATCAACGCAGGGACAGGGTTCTCTGGGGCCAACGTCCTGACTTTC. Its translation is CAINAGTGFSGANVLTF.

On this clonotype itself: A single base separates this from a much larger clone, so it may be a read error. The chain joins TRBV12-3 or TRBV12-4 to TRBJ2-1; no firm D call. The germline V and J ends were trimmed by 6 bases and 5 bases, with 5 bases remaining between them. CDR3 length: 11 residues. The DNA of the CDR3 is TGTGCCAGCAGAGAAAACAATGAGCAGTTCTTC. Translated: CASRENNEQFF.